The 24 T cell receptor beta chains below were found in one sample sequenced in a study of blood T cell repertoires in COVID-19. The table came from immunoSEQ multiplex PCR; TCRdb's copy has only in-frame clones and leaves some out. The sample records under 250,000 clones, roughly 91% being singletons. Specimen: peripheral blood. These receptors originate from a man aged 25 to 40 with COVID-19, enrolled during active disease.

The count of this clone is one. This chain connects TRBV6-2 or TRBV6-3 to TRBJ2-1, with 7 bases aligning to TRBD1. This CDR3 is 14 amino acids long. The germline V gene has CDR1 MNHEY and CDR2 SVGEGT. Trimming at V came to 3 bases and at J to 8 bases, leaving 7 bases not matched to a gene. The CDR3, as DNA: TGTGCCAGCAGTTATTCAGACAGGGTTGATGAGCAGTTCTTC. It specifies CASSYSDRVDEQFF.

J is TRBJ1-5 and V is TRBV19; 7 bases fit TRBD1. CDR3 length: 15 residues. Germline lookup yields CDR1 LNHDA and CDR2 SQIVND (reference sequence). V shed 7 bases and J 4 bases; nucleotides not matched to a gene: 10. The CDR3 bases are TGTGCCAGTACCGTCGGACAGGCCAGAAATCAGCCCCAGCATTTT. As protein: CASTVGQARNQPQHF.

This chain connects TRBV7-3 to TRBJ2-3; D is possibly TRBD1 (6 bases). The germline V gene has CDR1 SGHTA and CDR2 FQGTGA. CDR3 size: 14 residues. V was clipped by 4 bases and J by 2 bases, with 10 bases between them. The CDR3 DNA reads as TGTGCCAGCAGCTATGGACAGACCACAGATACGCAGTATTTT. This translates into CASSYGQTTDTQYF. Combining the CDR3 with reference TRBV7-3 and TRBJ2-3 gives the whole variable domain GAGVSQTPSNKVTEKGKYVELRCDPISGHTALYWYRQSLGQGPEFLIYFQGTGAADDSGLPNDRFFAVRPEGSVSTLKIQRTERGDSAVYLCASSYGQTTDTQYFGPGTRLTVL.

This chain connects TRBV6-5 to TRBJ2-5; a possible D gene is TRBD1 (5 bases). Germline CDR1 and CDR2: MNHEY and SVGAGI. CDR3 length equals 15 residues. Trimming stripped 0 bases from V and 7 bases from J, with 15 bases between. The CDR3: CASSYSAGLQGTQYF. DNA for the CDR3: TGTGCCAGCAGTTACTCGGCCGGGCTCCAGGGGACCCAGTACTTC.

The gene calls are TRBV5-4 and TRBJ2-5; 13 bases are shared with TRBD2. Germline V gene data show CDR1 as SGHNT and CDR2 as YYREEE (reference sequence). J gave up 4 bases and V 4 bases, and 7 bases lay outside the gene matches. This CDR3 is built from 16 residues. The CDR3 DNA is TGTGCCAGCAGCCCAGGACTAGCGGGGGTCTCAGAGACCCAGTACTTC. Amino acids: CASSPGLAGVSETQYF.

The chain has TRBV6-6 and TRBJ1-2; D not resolved. Germline V gives CDR1 MNHNY, CDR2 SVGAGI (reference sequence). Trimming pared 2 bases from V and 7 bases from J, leaving 17 bases between. The CDR3 consists of 15 residues. The CDR3 DNA follows: TGTGCCAGCAGTTACCCAGACACCACCCTTTCTGGCTACACCTTC. It yields the protein CASSYPDTTLSGYTF.

The chain uses TRBV1 and TRBJ2-2; the table gives TRBD2 as D, unverified against the DNA. TRBV1 is a pseudogene. This CDR3 has 19 amino acids. In DNA, the CDR3 is TGCACCAGCAGCTCCACTAGCGGGGGCACCAATCGTCTCACCGGGGAGCTGTTTTTT. Translating it yields CTSSSTSGGTNRLTGELFF.

The CDR3 reads CASSEAMASGETQYF. In nucleotides, the CDR3 is TGTGCCAGCAGTGAAGCGATGGCTAGCGGGGAGACCCAGTACTTC. The rearrangement joins TRBV6-1 to TRBJ2-5; 8 bases are a match to TRBD2. CDR3 length: 15 residues. Per germline, CDR1 MNHNS and CDR2 SASEGT. J lost 5 bases, V lost 0 bases, and 5 bases had no gene match.

The chain uses TRBV5-1 and TRBJ1-1; D is unresolved. This CDR3 region has 14 residues. The V end lost 0 bases, the J end lost 1 base, and 7 bases lay between the germline ends. Germline values: CDR1 SGHRS, CDR2 YFSETQ. CDR3 region: CASSLALQNTEAFF. The DNA of the CDR3 is TGCGCCAGCAGCTTGGCGTTACAGAACACTGAAGCTTTCTTT.

V usage is TRBV19 and J usage is TRBJ1-3; D call uncertain. Germline-derived CDR1 and CDR2 are LNHDA and SQIVND (reference sequence). The CDR3 consists of 14 residues. V dropped 3 bases and J dropped 4 bases, with 10 bases sitting between them. The CDR3 DNA reads as TGTGCCAGTAGTATGGGCCACCGGGGAAACACCATATATTTT. Protein sequence: CASSMGHRGNTIYF.

J is TRBJ2-7 and V is TRBV7-9, with 7 bases identical to TRBD2. In germline, CDR1 is SEHNR, CDR2 FQNEAQ (reference sequence). The CDR3 has 11 residues. The V gene end was trimmed by 3 bases and the J gene end by 7 bases; junction bases not matched to a gene: 0. The DNA of the CDR3 is TGTGCCAGCAGCTTCGGGGGGGAGCAGTACTTC. It yields the protein CASSFGGEQYF.

The V and J genes are TRBV7-2 and TRBJ1-1, with a possible D match to TRBD1 (5 bases). Germline V lookup: CDR1 SGHTA, CDR2 FQGNSA. Trimming removed 1 base at V and 5 bases at J, with 11 bases between. CDR3 length equals 14 residues. The CDR3: CASSLVPSGTEAFF. The DNA for the CDR3 is TGTGCCAGCAGCTTAGTCCCTTCAGGGACTGAAGCTTTCTTT.

The genes are TRBV5-6 and TRBJ1-6; the D gene is possibly TRBD1 (6 bases). The V and J ends lost 0 bases and 9 bases respectively, with 10 bases between them. Germline CDR1 and CDR2: SGHDT and YYEEEE. The CDR3 has 14 residues. Written as DNA, the CDR3 is TGTGCCAGCAGCTTGGAGGGGGATGGTTCACCCCTCCACTTT. This gives the protein CASSLEGDGSPLHF.

The rearrangement links TRBV6-5 to TRBJ2-1, with D maybe TRBD2 (7 bases). Trimming pared 2 bases from V and 6 bases from J, leaving 14 bases between. Germline V gene sequence: CDR1 MNHEY, CDR2 SVGAGI. This CDR3 is built from 15 residues. The CDR3 region is CASSYRGGPGNEQFF. The CDR3 nucleotides read TGTGCCAGCAGTTACAGGGGGGGACCTGGCAATGAGCAGTTCTTC.

A single count supports this clone. The rearrangement joins TRBV10-3 to TRBJ1-1; D is unresolved. The CDR3 covers 14 residues. The germline V gene has CDR1 ENHRY and CDR2 SYGVKD. Trimming took off 3 bases at V and 1 base at J, with 9 bases between the two ends. CDR3 sequence: CAISDPTSNTEAFF. For the CDR3, the DNA is TGTGCCATCAGTGACCCCACATCGAACACTGAAGCTTTCTTT.

The gene calls are TRBV24-1 and TRBJ2-1; maybe TRBD1 (6 bases). The CDR3 totals 14 residues. V lost 3 bases, J lost 7 bases, and 12 bases lay in between. Germline CDR1 is KGHDR and CDR2 is SFDVKD. The CDR3: CATSDTNGQNEQFF. CDR3 in DNA: TGTGCCACCAGTGATACCAACGGACAGAATGAGCAGTTCTTC.

This chain links TRBV5-1 with TRBJ2-3; D perhaps matches TRBD2 (7 bases). Trimming left V 0 bases short and J 4 bases short, with 12 bases between. The CDR3 runs to 15 residues. Germline V CDR1 and CDR2: SGHRS, YFSETQ. CDR3 residues: CASSLVAGASDTQYF. The DNA of the CDR3 is TGCGCCAGCAGCTTGGTCGCGGGGGCGTCAGATACGCAGTATTTT.

The chain carries TRBV19 and TRBJ1-4; the match to TRBD1 covers 9 bases. J was trimmed by 0 bases and V by 8 bases; bases with no gene match: 1. From germline, CDR1 is LNHDA and CDR2 SQIVND (reference sequence). This CDR3 is 14 amino acids long. The CDR3 nucleotides are TGTGCCAGTCGACAGGGGGCAACTAATGAAAAACTGTTTTTT. Its translation: CASRQGATNEKLFF. Together with reference TRBV19 and TRBJ1-4, the CDR3 gives the full variable domain: DGGITQSPKYLFRKEGQNVTLSCEQNLNHDAMYWYRQDPGQGLRLIYYSQIVNDFQKGDIAEGYSVSREKKESFPLTVTSAQKNPTAFYLCASRQGATNEKLFFGSGTQLSVL.

The gene calls are TRBV11-3 and TRBJ1-1; D gene uncertain. CDR1 and CDR2 from the germline V gene are SGHNT and YENEEA. The V end lost 3 bases, the J end lost 3 bases, and 8 bases lay between the germline ends. The CDR3 extends over 13 amino acids. CDR3 coding DNA: TGTGCCAGCAGCTTCAGGTGGGACACTGAAGCTTTCTTT. Protein: CASSFRWDTEAFF.

The V gene is TRBV5-1, the J gene TRBJ1-1, with unresolved D. Germline CDR1 is SGHRS and CDR2 is YFSETQ. The CDR3 covers 14 residues. V lost 2 bases and J lost 4, with 12 bases in between. CDR3 amino acids: CASSFEGGGTEAFF. The CDR3 DNA follows: TGCGCCAGCAGCTTTGAGGGAGGCGGCACTGAAGCTTTCTTT.

This clone appeared a single time. The rearrangement links TRBV2 to TRBJ2-5, with 7 nucleotides matching TRBD1. The germline V gene has CDR1 SNHLY and CDR2 FYNNEI. With 6 bases clipped from V and 4 bases from J, the junction kept 11 bases outside the gene matches. This CDR3 comprises 15 residues. The CDR3 loop reads CASRGRWDSGETQYF. The CDR3 DNA is TGTGCCAGCAGGGGGAGATGGGACAGTGGAGAGACCCAGTACTTC.

The CDR3 region is CASKKTGTGGNEQFF. The CDR3 DNA is TGTGCCAGTAAGAAAACCGGGACAGGGGGCAATGAGCAGTTCTTC. The chain combines TRBV19 with TRBJ2-1, with 11 nucleotides matching TRBD1. CDR1 and CDR2 from the germline V gene are LNHDA and SQIVND (reference sequence). The CDR3 contains 15 residues. Trimming removed 7 bases from V and 6 bases from J; junction bases left unmatched: 8.

This clone was observed a handful of times. The chain uses TRBV7-3 and TRBJ1-1; the D is unclear. The CDR3 has 14 amino acids. CDR1 is SGHTA and CDR2 is FQGTGA in the germline V gene. V was shortened by 2 bases and J by 5 bases, with 12 bases between the two germline ends. The CDR3 region has the DNA TGTGCCAGCAGCTTATACGCGAAGAGGACTGAAGCTTTCTTT. This gives the protein CASSLYAKRTEAFF.

This chain connects TRBV19 to TRBJ1-1; no reliable D call. The CDR3 is 12 residues long. Per the germline V gene, CDR1 is LNHDA and CDR2 is SQIVND (reference sequence). Trimming took off 7 bases at V and 8 bases at J, with 14 bases between the two ends. CDR3 coding DNA: TGTGCCAGTACCACGACGGCAGGCGAAGCTTTCTTT. It specifies CASTTTAGEAFF.